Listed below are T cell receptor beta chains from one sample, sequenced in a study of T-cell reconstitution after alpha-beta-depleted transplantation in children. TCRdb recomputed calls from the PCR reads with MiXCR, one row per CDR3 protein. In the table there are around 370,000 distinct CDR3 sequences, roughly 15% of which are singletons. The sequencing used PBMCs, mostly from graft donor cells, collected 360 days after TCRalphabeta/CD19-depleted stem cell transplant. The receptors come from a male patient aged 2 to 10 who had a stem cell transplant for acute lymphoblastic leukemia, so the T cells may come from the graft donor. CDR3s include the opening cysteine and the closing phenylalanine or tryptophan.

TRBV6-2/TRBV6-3,CASSYEERSQHF
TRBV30,CAWRGQGLPTDTQYF
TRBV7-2,CASTPGGRGSSYEQYF
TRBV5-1,CASSLSGSSGNTIYF
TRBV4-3,CASSQRGDRGYEKLFF
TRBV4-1,CASSQEEVYEQYF
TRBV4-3,CASSQADLGTANYGYTF
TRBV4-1,CASSPGTVNNEQFF
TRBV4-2,CASSQWAQGQETQYF
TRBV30,CAWPGTSGRGSPIKQFF
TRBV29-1,CSVGPILALSTDTQYF
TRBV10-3,CAISDDDRISYNEQFF
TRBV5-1,CASSLLSPETQYF
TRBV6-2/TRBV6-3,CASSNLQGITRYEQYF
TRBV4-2,CASSQPGLNTGELFF
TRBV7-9,CASSLSGLNTEAFF
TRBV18,CASSPRDQETQYF
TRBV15,CATSREDRVYGYTF
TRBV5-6,CASSLRAGQVNTEAFF
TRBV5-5,CASSRPTGRGEKLFF
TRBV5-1,CASSLRTVNTEAFF
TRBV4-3,CASSPRLGETQYF
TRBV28,CASSFIRSSGTSYNEQFF
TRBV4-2,CASSQVLRDNEQFF
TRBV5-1,CASSLGGHTYEQYF
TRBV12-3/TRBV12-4,CASSPRAGRGNEQFF
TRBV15,CATSGQGAYANEKLFF
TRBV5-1,CASSLDRGGHNEQFF
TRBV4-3,CASSQGLAGSGSTDTQYF
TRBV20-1,CSGRTGGFNQPQHF
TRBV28,CASSRAGKDNEQFF
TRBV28,CASSLTSSDRQHEQYF
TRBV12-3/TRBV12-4,CASTPNGRAFYNEQFF
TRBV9,CATGPSNTGELFF
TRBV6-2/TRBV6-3,CASSYALAGGPTDTQYF
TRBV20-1,CSATPGPNYGYTF
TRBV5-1,CASSSISGKGTDTQYF
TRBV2,CASNPRTMNTEAFF
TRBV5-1,CASSLAISGRVYNEQFF
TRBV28,CASRPTSGRSTDTQYF
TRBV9,CASSATPYRGQETQYF
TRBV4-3,CASSQDSRHLYF
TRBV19,CASSIDIPTRIEQFF
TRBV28,CASTPLRGPSYEQYF
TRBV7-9,CASSPRGSNSGNTIYF
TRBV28,CASSSPHFFGLAGERPYEQYF
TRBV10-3,CAISGSRQGSNQPQHF
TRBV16,CASSQSWGNTEAFF
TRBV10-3,CAIRGTEGNTIYF
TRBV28,CASSFGGQGRVEKLFF